This TCR beta chain came from a study of cytomegalovirus exposure and HLA in healthy donors (dated by TCRdb to the late 2010s). With respect to the entire study: An earlier analysis of approximately 640 of the donors reported roughly 270 Gb of sequence data and about 100 million unique TCR beta sequences from 150 million to 200 million T cells. Roughly 300 gigabases of sequencing data and around 87 million unique TCR sequences were included in an early release covering over 600 HLA-typed donors. The genetic ancestry cluster associated with self-reported Caucasian donors included about 81% of the 398 genotyped donors. The study aimed to test whether signatures of past pathogen exposure could be identified by cataloging public T cell receptors. Using immunosequencing, the study profiled T cell repertoires from 666 subjects and related those repertoires to cytomegalovirus serostatus. Along with the approximately 700-subject first cohort, a separate validation cohort of around 120 different subjects was used. The study combined high-throughput TCR immunosequencing, statistical association of individual TCRs with disease status, and machine learning to predict cytomegalovirus infection status. A later analysis re-analyzed previously published TCR beta repertoires from 500 to 700 donors and added high-resolution HLA genotyping to study TCR occurrence patterns. The later analysis used no new phenotypic data to find candidate immune exposures, relying instead on TCR beta sequences and their occurrence across donors. An earlier analysis of roughly 600 of the donors used high-throughput TCR beta sequencing to judge whether each TCR beta V gene segment behaved as functional or pseudogenic. Donor age, sex, ethnicity and CMV serostatus were collected together with the repertoire data. In a later genetic analysis, genome-wide SNP genotypes for about three fifths of the roughly 670 donors were used, and that subset was treated as a discovery cohort. All discovery cohort repertoires had been generated on a single sequencing platform. Both class I and class II loci were covered by HLA typing, at four-digit resolution. The number of donors typed differed by locus, with 629-630 for A, B, C, DRB1 and DQB1, more than 500 for DQA1, under 610 for DPA1, and about 450 for DPB1. Roughly 5 DR-DQ haplotypes were treated as single units for association and clustering because of strong linkage in the cohort. Among some 410 genotyped donors of the cohort, an average of about 240,000 unique TCR beta nucleotide sequences were sequenced per donor, roughly 18% of them non-productive. On the study overall, not on this receptor specifically: Compared with the 666-donor mean, donors in an Asian-associated ancestry cluster had fewer N-insertions in productive TCRs, according to a later genetic analysis. The study gave a list of some 150 TCR beta chains associated with cytomegalovirus. Specific HLA alleles were associated with around 18,000 TCR beta sequences at a false discovery rate of 0.05 in a later analysis. This cohort had only TCR beta chains sequenced, and the lack of alpha or paired-chain data limited which features could be detected. An earlier analysis of around 600 of the donors showed that most TCR beta V segments appeared in productive rearrangements either about 87% or about 30% of the time, which broadly matched IMGT annotations. Correlated functional status among segregating V segments might be attributable to linkage disequilibrium, but an unknown experimental factor could not be ruled out. In a later analysis, most CMV-associated TCR beta chains were found to appear HLA-restricted, with HLA associations seemingly driven largely by CMV exposure. The earlier analysis of approximately 590 of the donors excluded roughly 16 rarely observed V segments, including chromosome 9 orphons, because counts were too low. In a later analysis, HLA-associated TCR beta chains were found to be more clonally expanded and to have lower generation probabilities than equally common non-associated chains. A group of highly shared sequence variants was considered likely to be a technical artifact of the sequencing pipeline. A later analysis reported that several top co-occurrence clusters appeared linked to parvovirus B19, influenza, CMV and Epstein-Barr virus. Cytomegalovirus status was reported to be diagnosed by the classifier with high specificity and sensitivity in both the original and validation cohorts. In vitro tests confirmed that a few of the cytomegalovirus-associated TCR beta chains recognize cytomegalovirus antigens. Assigning TCR associations to individual alleles was difficult when HLA alleles, especially DR and DQ, strongly co-occurred. A later genetic analysis associated a missense DCLRE1C variant with V-gene and J-gene trimming of TCR beta chains, and an independent cohort replicated the association. Some IMGT-functional V segments, including TRBV6-2 and TRBV6-3, could not be distinguished by the 87-base-pair reads and were therefore excluded. For the cohort, immune exposure information was limited to CMV serostatus. Most TCR sequences were seen in very few donors, while some public TCRs were found in many individuals. Sequencing depth was assumed to be roughly uniform across donors in the presence/absence analyses, though that assumption may not hold. A later analysis found that TCR association rates varied across HLA loci, with DRB1 alleles showing the most associated TCRs and HLA-C alleles the fewest. Because HLA typing was missing for some donors at each locus, association tests included only the typed subset. The authors suggested that the approach could potentially be extended to other disease states and immunological phenotypes. A further reported finding was that TCR beta sequences accurately predicted the HLA-A and HLA-B alleles for most subjects in the first cohort.

The library was generated by the immunoSEQ multiplex PCR assay. For the multiplex PCR, a mixture combining 60 forward primers for TCR Vbeta segments and 13 reverse primers for TCR Jbeta segments was used. The CDR3 region of rearranged TCR beta genes was amplified from genomic DNA with a multiplex PCR assay. On the Illumina HiSeq System, the amplified TCR beta libraries were sequenced as 87-base-pair reads. On the authors' methods: In a later analysis, some 80 million unique TCR beta chains were counted across the approximately 670 repertoires, and roughly 10 million of these chains were shared by at least two donors. Raw reads were error-corrected and collapsed into unique sequences with a nearest-neighbor algorithm that merged closely related sequences to remove PCR and sequencing errors. To assign V, D and J gene segments, CDR3 sequences were aligned to IMGT reference sequences. Each retained sequence needed at least a six-nucleotide match to both a V gene segment and a J gene segment. A rearrangement counted as productive if the CDR3 had no stop codons and remained in frame with V and J, and every other rearrangement counted as non-productive. Following IMGT convention, CDR3 was defined as the stretch from the second conserved V-encoded cysteine up to the conserved J-encoded phenylalanine. The earlier analysis of about 590 of the donors excluded sequences that lacked an unambiguous match to a single V gene segment. An earlier analysis of several hundred of the donors called V segments functional above 56.7% productive rearrangements and segregating when the between-donor standard deviation exceeded 5%. A statistical classification framework was developed to diagnose cytomegalovirus status using the catalog of TCR beta chain sequences. A later analysis assigned V and J genes by comparing TCR nucleotide sequences with IMGT/GENE-DB human TR gene sequences. The TCRdist pipeline was used in a later analysis to assign CDR3 sequences and most-parsimonious VDJ recombination scenarios. A later analysis defined each TCR beta chain by its CDR3 amino acid sequence plus V-gene family, and excluded reads lacking a unique V-gene family. A later analysis removed 592 highly shared, low-generation-probability nucleotide sequences to deal with suspected cross-contamination and a sequencing artifact. A later analysis calculated a clonal expansion index for each public chain from normalized within-repertoire ranks of inferred template counts. A later analysis computed generation probabilities with a VDJ recombination model fitted to out-of-frame rearrangements, and checked the results against IGoR. In a later analysis, TCR-TCR, TCR-HLA and TCR-CMV co-occurrence was scored with hypergeometric tests, and a repertoire-size bias correction was applied to TCR pairs. False discovery rates were estimated in a later analysis by permuting HLA or CMV assignments 20 times. In a later analysis, co-occurring TCRs were grouped with DBSCAN, and TCRdist sequence similarity was added when clustering was performed within HLA-allele-positive subsets. For co-occurrence clustering, repertoires with fewer than 30,000 or more than 120,000 public chains were excluded, along with roughly five repertoires with anomalous nucleotide sharing. The clones in this table, taken by TCRdb from immuneACCESS, are in-frame only. Not every clone is retained; where verified, under half of the shortfall comes from an unresolved V gene, and the cause of the rest is unknown. V and J calls and clone size come straight from that table; D and trimming were deduced from the DNA. The sample yields 150,000 to 200,000 clones; approximately 80% were counted once. The ten top clones hold under 2% of the sample.

CDR1 and CDR2 are drawn from the germline V gene: KGHSH, LQKENI. Deletion took 6 bases off V and 0 bases off J, with a span of 21 bases between the germline ends. The CDR3 spans 17 residues, from the cysteine through the phenylalanine. Left in the record is the CDR3 DNA by itself, 51 bases read in frame from the first base. The cohort consisted of 600 to 750 healthy bone marrow donors. At the time of sampling, every cohort member was nominally healthy, though immune exposures that went unrecorded were likely present. The donor tested CMV seronegative and was one of the 352 seronegative cohort members. Each donor provided a peripheral blood sample, and peripheral blood mononuclear cells were used for TCR beta sequencing. Genomic DNA extraction from the blood cell samples was performed with the Qiagen DNeasy Blood Extraction Kit. To note about this clone: Its target antigen remains unknown. No per-base quality is available; no much larger clone lies one base away.

The specimen sequenced was PBMCs. This chain is built from TRBV18 and TRBJ2-7; the best D guess is TRBD1, with 5 bases matching. This receptor was identified in a woman in her twenties or thirties in good health and CMV-seronegative. The CDR3 here reads CASSPTTTGSFSYEQYF. The DNA sequence reads TGTGCCAGCTCTCCAACCACTACAGGTTCCTTCTCCTACGAGCAGTACTTC.